Each of the 6 T cell receptor beta chains below was sequenced from the same sample in a study of cytotoxic CD8 clonotypes in ibrutinib-treated CLL. Sequencing was performed with immunoSEQ multiplex PCR; in TCRdb, only in-frame clones are kept and a portion is missing. Altogether 55,000 to 60,000 clones are present, approximately 54% being singletons, with the ten largest covering 24%. The sequences come from PBMCs, collected at disease progression, from a patient treated with ibrutinib. These receptors were collected from a human donor with chronic lymphocytic leukemia.

This clone was detected a few times. V usage is TRBV18 and J usage is TRBJ2-7, with D tentatively TRBD2 (7 bases). The CDR3 totals 17 residues. Germline V gene lookup returns CDR1 KGHSH and CDR2 LQKENI. With 2 bases removed from V and 3 bases from J, the gap between germline ends came to 20 bases. The CDR3 reads CASSPGGGGVEVYEQYF. The CDR3 DNA reads TGTGCCAGCTCACCAGGGGGGGGCGGTGTCGAGGTCTACGAGCAGTACTTC. The full variable domain, in which reference TRBV18 and TRBJ2-7 provide the parts outside the CDR3, is NAGVMQNPRHLVRRRGQEARLRCSPMKGHSHVYWYRQLPEEGLKFMVYLQKENIIDESGMPKERFSAEFPKEGPSILRIQQVVRGDSAAYFCASSPGGGGVEVYEQYFGPGTRLTVT.

The gene calls are TRBV7-3 and TRBJ1-2; 12 bases fit TRBD1. The germline V gene has CDR1 SGHTA and CDR2 FQGTGA. After removal of 0 bases from V and 2 bases from J, the junction contained 7 bases not matched to a gene. This CDR3 comprises 18 residues. CDR3 bases: TGTGCCAGCAGCTTAACGAGGTCGGGACAGGGGGCCAACTATGGCTACACCTTC. Protein sequence: CASSLTRSGQGANYGYTF.

The V and J genes are TRBV6-6 and TRBJ1-4, with D perhaps TRBD1 (6 bases). V lost 6 bases and J lost 5, with 13 bases in between. This CDR3 is 14 amino acids long. Germline V lookup: CDR1 MNHNY, CDR2 SVGAGI (reference sequence). Here the CDR3 DNA reads TGTGCCAGCAGCCTCGGACAGAAGAATGAAAAACTGTTTTTT. This encodes CASSLGQKNEKLFF.

The CDR3 reads CASSESPRGDTEAFF. Here the CDR3 DNA reads TGTGCCAGCAGTGAATCCCCCAGGGGTGACACTGAAGCTTTCTTT. The chain recombines TRBV2 with TRBJ1-1; the D gene is possibly TRBD1 (6 bases). Trimming cost V 2 bases and J 3 bases, with 13 bases left between them. From germline, CDR1 is SNHLY and CDR2 FYNNEI. The CDR3 consists of 15 residues. The complete variable domain, with remaining parts taken from reference TRBV2 and TRBJ1-1, reads EPEVTQTPSHQVTQMGQEVILRCVPISNHLYFYWYRQILGQKVEFLVSFYNNEISEKSEIFDDQFSVERPDGSNFTLKIRSTKLEDSAMYFCASSESPRGDTEAFFGQGTRLTVV.

CDR3 sequence reads: CASSGTEGQPQHF. The CDR3 coding sequence is TGTGCCAGCAGTGGGACCGAGGGTCAGCCCCAGCATTTT. The chain recombines TRBV7-9 with TRBJ1-5, with D possibly TRBD1 on 5 matching bases. The CDR3 consists of 13 residues. Germline V gene sequence: CDR1 SEHNR, CDR2 FQNEAQ (reference sequence). Deletions cut 6 bases from V and 6 bases from J, with 12 bases between.

This chain joins TRBV7-6 and TRBJ2-2; no clear D. Between the trimmed V and J ends, which lost 6 bases and 0 bases, there was a span of 2 bases. The CDR3 is 12 residues long. From germline, CDR1 is SGHVS and CDR2 FNYEAQ. CDR3 residues: CASRSNTGELFF. The CDR3, as DNA: TGTGCCAGCAGGTCGAACACCGGGGAGCTGTTTTTT.